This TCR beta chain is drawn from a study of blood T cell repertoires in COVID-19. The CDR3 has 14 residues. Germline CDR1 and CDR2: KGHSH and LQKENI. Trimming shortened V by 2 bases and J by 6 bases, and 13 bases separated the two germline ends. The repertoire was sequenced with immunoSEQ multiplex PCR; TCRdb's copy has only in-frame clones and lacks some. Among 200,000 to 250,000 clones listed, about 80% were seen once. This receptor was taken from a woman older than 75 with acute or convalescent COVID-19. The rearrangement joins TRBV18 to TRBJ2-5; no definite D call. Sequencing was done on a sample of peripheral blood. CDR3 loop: CASSPGQEMKTQYF. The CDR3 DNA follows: TGTGCCAGCTCACCAGGGCAAGAAATGAAGACCCAGTACTTC.